These T cell receptor beta chains were read from a single sample in a study of cytomegalovirus exposure and HLA in healthy donors. Only in-frame clones appear in the TCRdb table, and some are missing; sequencing was by immunoSEQ multiplex PCR. The sample includes 85,000 to 100,000 clones, approximately 90% of them seen just once. The specimen was PBMCs. The receptors were sampled from a man between 18 and 29 years old in good health and CMV-seronegative. Each CDR3 is given with its conserved first and last residue.

J gene | V gene | CDR3 protein
TRBJ1-5 | TRBV2 | CASRRQVENQPQHF
TRBJ2-7 | TRBV30 | CAWSHTGEERPRSSYEQYF
TRBJ2-1 | TRBV27 | CASSLGVNEQFF
TRBJ2-3 | TRBV30 | CAWNRFARDTQYF
TRBJ2-7 | TRBV18 | CASSPTGGREQYF
TRBJ2-7 | TRBV7-9 | CSSSSPGLASHEQYF
TRBJ2-7 | TRBV4-1 | CASSQERLADYEQYF
TRBJ2-3 | TRBV6-1 | CASRGWRGATDTQYF
TRBJ2-7 | TRBV7-2 | CASSRGSGRASSYEQYF
TRBJ1-1 | TRBV6-6 | CASSYGPGSAFF
TRBJ1-1 | TRBV30 | CAWSGKTDWNTEAFF
TRBJ2-1 | TRBV4-3 | CASSQERGAKYNEQFF
TRBJ2-1 | TRBV5-5 | CASQTIARPTSGREEQFF
TRBJ2-1 | TRBV7-7 | CASSSNRGLNEQFF
- | TRBV18 | CASSLYLSYEQYF
TRBJ2-1 | TRBV4-3 | CASSQGQGASNEQFF
TRBJ2-1 | TRBV29-1 | CSVEDTSTYNEQFF
TRBJ2-1 | TRBV5-1 | CASSRQEPGLAGHEQFF
TRBJ1-2 | TRBV6-5 | CASRPGQNSGYTF
TRBJ2-3 | TRBV5-4 | CASSLGGLAPWGTDTQYF
TRBJ1-1 | TRBV5-1 | CASSLGVGVKGTEAFF